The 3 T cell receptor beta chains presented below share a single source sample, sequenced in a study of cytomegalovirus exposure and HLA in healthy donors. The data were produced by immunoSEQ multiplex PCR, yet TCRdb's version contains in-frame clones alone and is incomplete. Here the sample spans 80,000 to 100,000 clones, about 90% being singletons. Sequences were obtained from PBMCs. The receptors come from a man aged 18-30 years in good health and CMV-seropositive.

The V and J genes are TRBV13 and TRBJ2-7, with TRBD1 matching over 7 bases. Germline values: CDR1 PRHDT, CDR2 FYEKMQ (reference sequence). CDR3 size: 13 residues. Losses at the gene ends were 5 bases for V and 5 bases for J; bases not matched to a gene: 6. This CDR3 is CASSNRGLNEQYF. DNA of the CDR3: TGTGCCAGCAGCAACAGGGGTTTAAACGAGCAGTACTTC.

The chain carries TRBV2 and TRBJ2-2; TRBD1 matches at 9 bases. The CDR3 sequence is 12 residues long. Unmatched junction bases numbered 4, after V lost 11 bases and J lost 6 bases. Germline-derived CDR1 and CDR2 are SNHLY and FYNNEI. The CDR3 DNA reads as TGTGCCGGCGGGACAGGGCCCGGGGAGCTGTTTTTT. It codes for CAGGTGPGELFF.

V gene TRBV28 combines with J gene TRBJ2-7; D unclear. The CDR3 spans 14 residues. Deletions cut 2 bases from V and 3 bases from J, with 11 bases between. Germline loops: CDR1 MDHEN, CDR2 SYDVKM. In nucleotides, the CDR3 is TGTGCCAGCAGTTTAACCGGTACTTACTACGAGCAGTACTTC. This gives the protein CASSLTGTYYEQYF.